A single sample is the source of the 27 T cell receptor beta chains below, sequenced in a study of blood T cells in healthy people across ages. A J-beta primer mix and a sample-barcoded 5' primer were used in a second PCR of about 6 to 12 cycles. TCRdb redid the calling of the 5' RACE reads with MiXCR, one entry per CDR3 protein. The table has some 690,000 distinct CDR3 sequences, approximately 21% seen once; the top ten hold roughly a fifth. Sequencing was done on a sample of blood. The receptors stem from a man between 65 and 85 years old in good health.

This clonotype was seen only a few times. Germline and junction disagree at one end, which may indicate a read error. The CDR3 spells CVTSDFSGITDTQYF. CDR3 nucleotides: TGTGTCACCAGTGATTTTAGCGGGATCACAGATACGCAGTATTTT. The chain has TRBV24-1 and TRBJ2-3; 8 bases fit TRBD2. The germline V gene has CDR1 KGHDR and CDR2 SFDVKD. The CDR3 runs 15 residues.

The chain uses TRBV29-1 and TRBJ1-1; TRBD1 agrees at 7 bases. This CDR3 contains 13 residues. Germline CDR1 reads SQVTM; CDR2 reads ANQGSEA. The J segment lost 4 bases and the V segment lost 7 bases, leaving 9 bases of the junction unmatched. CDR3 sequence (DNA): TGCAGCGCCGAGACAGGGTGGGGCACTGAAGCTTTCTTT. It codes for CSAETGWGTEAFF.

The J gene is TRBJ2-4, the V gene TRBV4-1; D perhaps matches TRBD2 (6 bases). Trimming cost V 0 bases and J 8 bases, with 17 bases left between them. Per germline, CDR1 MGHRA and CDR2 YSYEKL. This CDR3 spans 16 amino acids. This CDR3 is CASSQDVAVPSYIQYF. For the CDR3, the DNA is TGCGCCAGCAGCCAAGATGTAGCGGTGCCGAGTTACATTCAGTACTTC.

Note on this clonotype: This CDR3 fails to terminate in the conserved phenylalanine or tryptophan, so it likely reflects a read error. This rearrangement joins TRBV25-1 to TRBJ1-1, with 9 bases matching TRBD1. The V gene's germline CDR1 is MGHDK and CDR2 SYGVNS. V trimming: 8 bases; J trimming: 6 bases; junction bases outside the gene matches: 7. The CDR3 consists of 13 residues. CDR3 coding DNA: TGTGCCAGCGAACGACAGGGGGACGCTGAAGCTTTCTCT. This codes for CASERQGDAEAFS.

The chain combines TRBV7-8 with TRBJ2-1, with 12 positions matching TRBD2. V was pared by 5 bases and J by 4 bases, with 6 bases of the junction left unmatched. Germline CDR1 is SGHVS and CDR2 is FQNEAQ. This CDR3 spans 16 amino acids. As DNA, the CDR3 is TGTGCCAGCAGCATCCGACTAGCGGGAGAATACAATGAGCAGTTCTTC. As protein: CASSIRLAGEYNEQFF. The entire variable domain, with the rest obtained from reference TRBV7-8 and TRBJ2-1, is as follows: GAGVSQSPRYKVAKRGQDVALRCDPISGHVSLFWYQQALGQGPEFLTYFQNEAQLDKSGLPSDRFFAERPEGSVSTLKIQRTQQEDSAVYLCASSIRLAGEYNEQFFGPGTRLTVL.

The V gene is TRBV20-1, the J gene TRBJ2-7, with D possibly matching TRBD1 (6 bases). V was pared by 2 bases and J by 2 bases, with 13 bases between. The CDR3 has 14 amino acids. The germline CDR1 and CDR2 sequences are DFQATT and SNEGSKA (reference sequence). The CDR3 DNA follows: TGCAGTGCTAGATCACAGGGTCCACCCTACGAGCAGTACTTC. Its translation: CSARSQGPPYEQYF.

In this sample, this clonotype turned up a few times. CDR3 coding DNA: TGTGCCAGCACCCTGGCCACAGGGGGTGGCTACACCTTC. This sequence encodes CASTLATGGGYTF. V is TRBV12-3 or TRBV12-4 and J is TRBJ1-2, with 8 bases that match TRBD1. The CDR3 covers 13 residues. The J segment lost 7 bases and the V segment lost 7 bases, leaving 8 bases of the junction unmatched.

This clonotype was seen more than once but under ten times. The chain is built from TRBV25-1 and TRBJ1-5; weak D call: TRBD1 (5 bases). Per germline, CDR1 MGHDK and CDR2 SYGVNS. This CDR3 is 14 amino acids long. V lost 4 bases and J lost 8, with 15 bases in between. The CDR3 DNA reads TGTGCCAGCAGTGGGGGGTTCCTGTCAGAGCCCCAGCATTTT. Protein sequence: CASSGGFLSEPQHF.

The CDR3: CASSQALLDPGRNIEAFF. DNA of the CDR3: TGTGCCAGCAGTCAGGCTTTACTGGATCCGGGACGGAATATTGAAGCTTTCTTT. This chain links TRBV4-2 with TRBJ1-1; the D gene is possibly TRBD1 (5 bases). The germline V gene has CDR1 LGHNA and CDR2 YNFKEQ. The CDR3 spans 18 residues. V lost 6 bases, J lost 7 bases, and 30 bases lay in between.

This clonotype has a handful of counts. The chain couples TRBV18 to TRBJ1-1; D may be TRBD1 (6 bases). V was cut by 2 bases and J by 8 bases, with 18 bases left in between. The CDR3 contains 15 residues. Germline CDR1 KGHSH, CDR2 LQKENI. The CDR3 DNA is TGTGCCAGCTCACCAGTCCGTCAGGGGAGCCCCGAAGCTTTCTTT. It encodes CASSPVRQGSPEAFF.

Concerning this clonotype itself: Relative to the germline gene, one junction end is altered; a read error may explain this. The J gene is TRBJ1-4, the V gene TRBV29-1, with 9 bases that match TRBD1. Germline loops: CDR1 SQVTM, CDR2 ANQGSEA. This CDR3 has 13 residues. The CDR3 region is CSVKDRGREKLFF. The CDR3 DNA reads TGCAGCGTGAAGGACAGGGGACGGGAAAAGCTGTTTTTT.

The chain uses TRBV7-2 and TRBJ1-2, with 10 nucleotides matching TRBD1. Germline CDR1 SGHTA, CDR2 FQGNSA. The CDR3 is 14 residues long. V lost 1 base, J lost 10 bases, and 6 bases stayed unmatched. The CDR3 sequence is CASSLVGQGRYYTF. The CDR3 DNA follows: TGTGCCAGCAGCTTAGTGGGACAGGGGAGGTACTACACCTTC.

The chain employs TRBV12-3 or TRBV12-4 and TRBJ2-5; 13 bases match TRBD2. The CDR3 consists of 15 residues. Losses at the gene ends were 4 bases for V and 5 bases for J; bases not matched to a gene: 4. The CDR3 sequence: CASSSGTSGVETQYF. CDR3 coding DNA: TGTGCCAGCAGTTCCGGGACTAGCGGGGTTGAGACCCAGTACTTC.

With respect to this clonotype: The final CDR3 position lacks the conserved phenylalanine or tryptophan, pointing to a likely read error. This chain joins TRBV20-1 and TRBJ2-5; no clear D. Germline CDR1 reads DFQATT; CDR2 reads SNEGSKA (reference sequence). This CDR3 is 14 amino acids long. V lost 0 bases to trimming and J lost 5 bases, with 13 bases between them. The CDR3 DNA follows: TGCAGTGCTAGAGATGAGACTTCCCGGGAGACCCAGTACCTC. Amino acid sequence: CSARDETSRETQYL.

In its sample, this clonotype was seen many times. The chain carries TRBV5-1 and TRBJ2-2, with TRBD2 matching 7 bases. V was pared by 1 base and J by 1 base, with 1 base of the junction left unmatched. The CDR3 totals 15 residues. Germline CDR1 is SGHRS and CDR2 is YFSETQ. DNA for the CDR3: TGCGCCAGCAGCTTGCCGGGGGGGAACACCGGGGAGCTGTTTTTT. As protein: CASSLPGGNTGELFF.

The chain recombines TRBV7-9 with TRBJ2-3; no definite D call. CDR1 is SEHNR and CDR2 is FQNEAQ in the germline V gene (reference sequence). The CDR3 extends over 16 amino acids. Trimming removed 5 bases at V and 5 bases at J, with 20 bases between. CDR3 coding DNA: TGTGCCAGCAGCGACCTACGGCTAACCCCGCGAGATACGCAGTATTTT. Residues: CASSDLRLTPRDTQYF. Combining the CDR3 with reference TRBV7-9 and TRBJ2-3 gives the whole variable domain DTGVSQNPRHKITKRGQNVTFRCDPISEHNRLYWYRQTLGQGPEFLTYFQNEAQLEKSRLLSDRFSAERPKGSFSTLEIQRTEQGDSAMYLCASSDLRLTPRDTQYFGPGTRLTVL.

This clonotype was detected only a few times. The chain links TRBV3-1 to TRBJ1-4; D not certain. The V end was cut by 0 bases, the J end by 8 bases, with 7 bases between. This CDR3 has 13 amino acids. Germline V gene sequence: CDR1 LGHDT, CDR2 YNNKEL (reference sequence). The CDR3 spells CASSQDASEKLFF. The DNA of the CDR3 is TGTGCCAGCAGCCAAGATGCGTCCGAAAAACTGTTTTTT.

A few counts support this clonotype. The chain employs TRBV5-1 and TRBJ2-1; tentative D call: TRBD1 (6 bases). Germline V gene sequence: CDR1 SGHRS, CDR2 YFSETQ. V gave up 3 bases and J gave up 5 bases, with 18 bases separating them. The CDR3 is made up of 16 amino acids. CDR3 DNA sequence: TGCGCCAGCAGCTCAAAGGGACACCACGCAGACAATGAGCAGTTCTTC. Amino acids: CASSSKGHHADNEQFF.

Many counts were recorded for this clonotype. V usage is TRBV20-1 and J usage is TRBJ1-4; TRBD1 might be the D (5 bases). From germline, CDR1 is DFQATT and CDR2 SNEGSKA (reference sequence). CDR3 length: 15 residues. V lost 5 bases, J lost 4 bases, and 17 bases lay in between. In DNA form, the CDR3 reads TGCAGTGCTCGGGGCCACTTTGGTGGTAATGAAAAACTGTTTTTT. Amino acid sequence: CSARGHFGGNEKLFF.

Turning to this clonotype: At one end the junction does not follow the germline gene, possibly because of a read error. This chain connects TRBV12-3 or TRBV12-4 to TRBJ2-5, with 8 bases that match TRBD1. This CDR3 has 15 residues. CDR3 in amino acids: CTSTPTDRGFNERFF. The DNA of the CDR3 is TGTACCAGCACTCCCACTGACAGGGGATTCAATGAGCGGTTCTTC.

This chain links TRBV28 with TRBJ2-7, with TRBD2 matching over 8 bases. The CDR3 has 13 residues. CDR1 and CDR2 (germline): MDHEN, SYDVKM. Trimming removed 7 bases from V and 3 bases from J; junction bases left unmatched: 5. Written as DNA, the CDR3 is TGTGCCAGCATCCCGGGGGGGGGCTACGAGCAGTACTTC. Translating gives CASIPGGGYEQYF.

This clonotype was counted at least ten times. This sequence joins TRBV14 and TRBJ1-1; D remains ambiguous. CDR3 length equals 12 residues. V was shortened by 0 bases and J by 10 bases, with 9 bases between the two germline ends. Per germline, CDR1 SGHDN and CDR2 FVKESK. The CDR3: CASSQERFRAFF. The DNA for the CDR3 is TGTGCCAGCAGCCAAGAAAGGTTCAGAGCTTTCTTT.

This clonotype was counted a few times. The CDR3 loop reads CASTPLLRGETQYF. The DNA of the CDR3 is TGTGCCAGCACCCCTCTTCTCCGTGGGGAGACCCAGTACTTC. The rearrangement joins TRBV3-1 to TRBJ2-5; D gene uncertain. The V gene's germline CDR1 is LGHDT and CDR2 YNNKEL (reference sequence). V lost 7 bases, J lost 5 bases, and 17 bases lay in between. This CDR3 is built from 14 residues.

The chain recombines TRBV4-1 with TRBJ2-4; weak D call: TRBD1 (5 bases). CDR3 length: 17 amino acids. Trimming pared 0 bases from V and 0 bases from J, leaving 12 bases between. The V gene's germline CDR1 is MGHRA and CDR2 YSYEKL. CDR3 protein: CASSQDQGSLAKNIQYF. CDR3 in DNA: TGCGCCAGCAGCCAAGATCAGGGTTCCTTAGCCAAAAACATTCAGTACTTC.

A few counts support this clonotype. This sequence joins TRBV4-1 and TRBJ1-6; D is unresolved. From germline, CDR1 is MGHRA and CDR2 YSYEKL. V was trimmed by 0 bases and J by 9 bases, leaving 15 bases between them. This CDR3 contains 16 residues. For the CDR3, the DNA is TGCGCCAGCAGCCAAGATCCGGGGTATCAAGTTTCACCCCTCCACTTT. Encoded protein: CASSQDPGYQVSPLHF.

This clonotype was picked up a small number of times. The chain joins TRBV3-1 to TRBJ2-5; D not resolved. The DNA end favors TRBJ2-1, so the J call may be wrong. The CDR3 has 12 residues. Per germline, CDR1 LGHDT and CDR2 YNNKEL (reference sequence). The CDR3 coding sequence is TGTGCCAGCAGCCGGTTGGGGATTGAGCAGTTCTTC. Translation: CASSRLGIEQFF.

The chain joins TRBV20-1 to TRBJ2-2, with TRBD1 identical over 12 bases. The germline gives CDR1 DFQATT, CDR2 SNEGSKA (reference sequence). The CDR3 covers 16 residues. Trimming at V came to 5 bases and at J to 5 bases, leaving 9 bases not matched to a gene. CDR3 DNA sequence: TGCAGTGCTTTGGGGGGACAGGGGGCCTCTACCGGGGAGCTGTTTTTT. Translation gives CSALGGQGASTGELFF.